This section outlines one T cell receptor (beta chain) sequence together with its context. Libraries were prepared by immunoSEQ multiplex PCR; TCRdb keeps only in-frame clonotypes and omits some of them. In the table there are 60,000 to 70,000 clones, roughly 98% of which are singletons. This entry comes from a study of technical replicates of blood from several donors. The CDR3 length is 16 residues. Looked up from germline, CDR1 is SGHVS and CDR2 is FQNEAQ. The ends lost 1 base at V and 6 bases at J; junction bases unmatched: 8. The chain is built from TRBV7-8 and TRBJ2-2; 7 bases agree with TRBD1. The receptor comes from a human donor in good health. Material: T cells isolated from PBMCs. CDR3 region: CASSLGYRGPPGELFF. DNA for the CDR3: TGTGCCAGCAGCTTAGGGTACAGGGGCCCCCCCGGGGAGCTGTTTTTT.